The next 16 T cell receptor beta chains were all read from a single sample in a study of blood T cell repertoires in COVID-19. Libraries were prepared by immunoSEQ multiplex PCR; TCRdb keeps only in-frame clonotypes and omits some of them. This table holds under 300,000 clones, 75% to 90% found once. The sequenced sample was peripheral blood. These receptors all stem from a woman between 65 and 79 years old with COVID-19, enrolled during active disease.

This chain uses TRBV4-2 with TRBJ1-6, with a possible D match to TRBD1 (6 bases). The length of the CDR3 is 16 residues. Trimming stripped 5 bases from V and 3 bases from J, with 14 bases between. The V gene's germline CDR1 is LGHNA and CDR2 YNFKEQ. CDR3 region: CASSTTTGDYNSPLHF. CDR3 nucleotides: TGTGCCAGCAGCACGACGACAGGTGACTATAATTCACCCCTCCACTTT.

The V and J genes are TRBV4-2 and TRBJ1-1; no clear D gene. This CDR3 region has 12 residues. CDR1 LGHNA and CDR2 YNFKEQ come from the germline V gene. Trimming cost V 6 bases and J 9 bases, with 14 bases left between them. CDR3 residues: CASSYTGSKAFF. Here the CDR3 DNA reads TGTGCCAGCAGTTACACGGGAAGTAAAGCTTTCTTT.

The rearrangement uses TRBV4-2 and TRBJ1-1; D is unresolved. This CDR3 spans 13 amino acids. Germline V gene data show CDR1 as LGHNA and CDR2 as YNFKEQ. The V end lost 5 bases, the J end lost 3 bases, and 10 bases lay between the germline ends. CDR3 residues: CASSYNRDTEAFF. The DNA for the CDR3 is TGTGCCAGCAGCTATAACCGGGACACTGAAGCTTTCTTT.

The V gene is TRBV7-2, the J gene TRBJ2-7, with a weak D call TRBD2 (5 bases). The CDR3 has 14 amino acids. Germline V CDR1 and CDR2: SGHTA, FQGNSA. The V end lost 5 bases, the J end lost 1 base, and 12 bases lay between the germline ends. The CDR3 protein is CASSAPWRSYEQYF. CDR3 in DNA: TGTGCCAGCAGCGCGCCTTGGAGGTCCTACGAGCAGTACTTC.

The V gene is TRBV5-6, the J gene TRBJ2-3; no definite D call. Deletions cut 3 bases from V and 4 bases from J, with 6 bases between. Germline CDR1 reads SGHDT; CDR2 reads YYEEEE. There are 12 residues in the CDR3. The CDR3 coding sequence is TGTGCCAGCAGCTGGGCCTCAGATACGCAGTATTTT. Its translation is CASSWASDTQYF. The whole variable domain, remainder taken from reference TRBV5-6 and TRBJ2-3, is DAGVTQSPTHLIKTRGQQVTLRCSPKSGHDTVSWYQQALGQGPQFIFQYYEEEERQRGNFPDRFSGHQFPNYSSELNVNALLLGDSALYLCASSWASDTQYFGPGTRLTVL.

The V and J genes are TRBV28 and TRBJ1-2; weak D call: TRBD1 (6 bases). Germline V gives CDR1 MDHEN, CDR2 SYDVKM. The V gene lost 6 bases and the J gene lost 4 bases, with 21 bases spanning the gap. CDR3 length: 16 amino acids. CDR3 sequence reads: CASSFITWDKRYGYTF. As DNA, the CDR3 is TGTGCCAGCAGCTTCATAACTTGGGACAAACGCTATGGCTACACCTTC.

This chain links TRBV10-3 with TRBJ1-2; TRBD1 aligns across 10 bases. The CDR3 is 13 amino acids. Trimming took 7 bases from V and 7 from J; bases not matched to a gene: 6. In germline, CDR1 is ENHRY, CDR2 SYGVKD. The CDR3 DNA is TGTGCCATCATTGGACAGGGGGATAGTGGCTACACCTTC. Translation: CAIIGQGDSGYTF.

The chain employs TRBV4-1 and TRBJ1-6; tentatively, D is TRBD1 (5 bases). The CDR3 totals 16 residues. Trimming removed 4 bases at V and 12 bases at J, with 22 bases between. Germline-derived CDR1 and CDR2 are MGHRA and YSYEKL. This chain's CDR3 is CASSLQAGTRDGPLHF. CDR3 nucleotide sequence: TGCGCCAGCAGCCTTCAGGCCGGGACTCGGGACGGACCCCTCCACTTT.

This chain links TRBV7-8 with TRBJ1-2; D gene ambiguous. Germline V gene sequence: CDR1 SGHVS, CDR2 FQNEAQ. V was clipped by 4 bases and J by 4 bases, with 10 bases between them. The CDR3 sequence is 13 residues long. CDR3 protein: CASSSEVIYGYTF. The CDR3 bases are TGTGCCAGCAGCTCTGAGGTCATCTATGGCTACACCTTC. Full variable domain (missing parts from reference TRBV7-8 and TRBJ1-2): GAGVSQSPRYKVAKRGQDVALRCDPISGHVSLFWYQQALGQGPEFLTYFQNEAQLDKSGLPSDRFFAERPEGSVSTLKIQRTQQEDSAVYLCASSSEVIYGYTFGSGTRLTVV.

This clone was detected only once. The CDR3 nucleotides are TGTGCCAGCAGCCCCCGTGAAGCGGGGGGGCCTGGTGAGCAGTACTTC. As protein: CASSPREAGGPGEQYF. The chain links TRBV5-4 to TRBJ2-7; 10 bases align to TRBD2. Germline CDR1 SGHNT, CDR2 YYREEE (reference sequence). The CDR3 contains 16 residues. Trimming cost V 4 bases and J 7 bases; bases outside gene matches: 14.

The V call is TRBV5-1, the J call TRBJ1-2; no firm D call. The CDR3 extends over 15 amino acids. Looked up from germline, CDR1 is SGHRS and CDR2 is YFSETQ. Trimming cost V 0 bases and J 0 bases, with 9 bases left between them. CDR3 loop: CASSLERMSNYGYTF. The CDR3 DNA follows: TGCGCCAGCAGCTTGGAGCGGATGTCTAACTATGGCTACACCTTC.

The chain employs TRBV19 and TRBJ2-3; TRBD1 is a possible D gene (6 bases). Trimming shortened V by 4 bases and J by 4 bases, and 6 bases separated the two germline ends. Germline assignment: CDR1 LNHDA and CDR2 SQIVND (reference sequence). This CDR3 region has 12 residues. The CDR3 loop is CASSNRADTQYF. The CDR3 nucleotides are TGTGCCAGTAGTAACAGGGCAGATACGCAGTATTTT.

V gene TRBV4-1 combines with J gene TRBJ2-5; 12 bases fit TRBD2. CDR1 and CDR2 from the germline V gene are MGHRA and YSYEKL. This CDR3 region has 16 residues. V shed 7 bases and J 2 bases; nucleotides not matched to a gene: 8. In DNA form, the CDR3 reads TGCGCCAGCACCCCTGTGGGACTAGCGGGTCAAGAGACCCAGTACTTC. Residues: CASTPVGLAGQETQYF.

V usage is TRBV19 and J usage is TRBJ1-5; a weak D match, TRBD1 (6 bases). V lost 7 bases and J 5 bases, leaving 12 bases between the germline ends. CDR1 is LNHDA, CDR2 SQIVND, per germline (reference sequence). The CDR3 runs to 13 residues. The CDR3 DNA reads as TGTGCCAGTAATTCAGGGGAAGATCAGCCCCAGCATTTT. Protein product: CASNSGEDQPQHF.

V is TRBV6-5 and J is TRBJ2-1, with 7 nucleotides matching TRBD1. Germline V gene lookup returns CDR1 MNHEY and CDR2 SVGAGI. This CDR3 comprises 13 residues. The trim removed 6 bases at V and 8 bases at J, leaving 7 bases unmatched. CDR3 nucleotides: TGTGCCAGCAGCTTGACAGGGTCCTATGAGCAGTTCTTC. Amino acids: CASSLTGSYEQFF.

This rearrangement joins TRBV28 to TRBJ1-6; no firm D call. The germline V gene has CDR1 MDHEN and CDR2 SYDVKM. CDR3 size: 13 residues. V dropped 3 bases and J dropped 8 bases, with 8 bases sitting between them. CDR3 DNA: TGTGCCAGCAGTTTTGGTAGCGATTCACCCCTCCACTTT. Its translation is CASSFGSDSPLHF.